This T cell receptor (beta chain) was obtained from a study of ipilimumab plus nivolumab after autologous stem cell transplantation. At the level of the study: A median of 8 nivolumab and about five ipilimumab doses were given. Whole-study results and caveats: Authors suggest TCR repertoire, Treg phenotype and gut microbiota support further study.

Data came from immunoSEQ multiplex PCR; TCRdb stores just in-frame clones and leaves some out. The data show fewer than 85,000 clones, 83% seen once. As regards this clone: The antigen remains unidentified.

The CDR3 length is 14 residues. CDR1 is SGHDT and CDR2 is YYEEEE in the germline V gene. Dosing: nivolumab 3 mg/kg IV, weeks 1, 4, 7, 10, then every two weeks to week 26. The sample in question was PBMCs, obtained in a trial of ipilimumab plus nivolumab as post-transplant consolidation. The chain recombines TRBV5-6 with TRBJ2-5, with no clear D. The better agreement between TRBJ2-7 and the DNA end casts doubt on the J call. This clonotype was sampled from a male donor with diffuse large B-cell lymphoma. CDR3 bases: TGTGCCAGCAGGGGTTGGGCAAAAAAATACGAGCAGTACTTC. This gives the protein CASRGWAKKYEQYF.